A single TCR beta chain is shown here with its context. Its specificity is not known. With 6 bases clipped from V and 8 bases from J, the junction kept 5 bases outside the gene matches. The CDR3 is 13 residues long. Germline loops: CDR1 WNHNN, CDR2 SYGVQD (reference sequence). The table came from immunoSEQ multiplex PCR; TCRdb's copy has only in-frame clones and leaves some out. The sample carries roughly 52,000 clones, 79% recorded once. This entry belongs to a study of PD-L1 blockade in urothelial cancer. Background on the study: Patients' atezolizumab regimen, 1,200 mg intravenously every 3 weeks, began in 2014. About 90% of the roughly 29 patients were males with bladder-origin urothelial cancer. Findings and limits, study-wide: Tumor-linked clones in blood grew more by 3 weeks in durable-benefit patients. Lower pretreatment blood TCR clonality, under the median, predicted better survival, researchers reported.

As to time point: pretreatment peripheral blood. The chain links TRBV10-1 to TRBJ1-4, with 8 bases lining up with TRBD1. The TCR was taken from a man between 65 and 79 years old with urothelial cancer. The sequencing here drew on PBMCs, taken around atezolizumab (anti-PD-L1) treatment. In DNA form, the CDR3 reads TGCGCCAGCAGAGCGACAGGGGAAGAAAAACTGTTTTTT. It codes for CASRATGEEKLFF.